These T cell receptor beta chains were read from a single sample in a study of T cells after yellow fever vaccination. One entry per CDR3 protein, called by TCRdb with MiXCR from the 5' RACE reads. This sample has hundreds of thousands of distinct CDR3 sequences; approximately 12% occur once, and the top ten carry 11% to 15%. Specimen: PBMCs, collected on the day of the yellow fever booster vaccination. The receptors stem from a man aged 30-40 years who received the YFV17D yellow fever vaccine. Each CDR3 is given with its conserved first and last residue. The D gene is left open where the match is weak. Where a row states a size, it is once, few, many or the class of an expanded clone; other rows omit it.

abundance	d_gene	j_gene	v_gene	CDR3aa	CDR3nt
NA	TRBD1	TRBJ2-7	TRBV18	CASSPTGGQAEQYF	TGTGCCAGCTCCCCGACAGGGGGCCAAGCCGAGCAGTACTTC
many	NA	TRBJ2-2	TRBV28	CASSSRTGSATGELFF	TGTGCCAGCAGTTCCCGGACCGGGTCAGCCACCGGGGAGCTGTTTTTT
few	NA	TRBJ2-5	TRBV24-1	CATGRGGGETQYF	TGTGCCACCGGTAGGGGGGGAGGAGAGACCCAGTACTTC
NA	NA	TRBJ2-3	TRBV6-1	CASTGSSTDTQYF	TGTGCCAGTACCGGGTCTTCCACAGATACGCAGTATTTT
NA	NA	TRBJ2-3	TRBV10-3	CAISVSGADTQYF	TGTGCCATCAGTGTGTCCGGGGCAGATACGCAGTATTTT
few	NA	TRBJ2-1	TRBV25-1	CASKEVSYNEQFF	TGTGCCAGCAAGGAAGTCTCCTACAATGAGCAGTTCTTC
NA	NA	TRBJ2-1	TRBV5-4	CASSWDSNSYNEQFF	TGTGCCAGCAGCTGGGACTCAAACTCCTACAATGAGCAGTTCTTC
few	TRBD2	TRBJ2-1	TRBV6-5	CASSSNPGTSGNNEQFF	TGTGCCAGCAGTTCAAATCCCGGGACTAGCGGGAACAATGAGCAGTTCTTC
few	NA	TRBJ2-7	TRBV25-1	CASPYEQYF	TGTGCCAGTCCCTACGAGCAGTACTTC
NA	NA	TRBJ2-2	TRBV7-7	CASKRGGNTGELFF	TGTGCTAGCAAAAGAGGAGGGAACACCGGGGAGCTGTTTTTT
few	NA	TRBJ1-1	TRBV12-3/TRBV12-4	CASSLTFTTEAFF	TGTGCCAGCAGTTTAACCTTTACCACTGAAGCTTTCTTT
many	TRBD2	TRBJ2-3	TRBV6-1	CASSVAGAGDTQYF	TGTGCCAGCAGCGTAGCGGGAGCAGGAGATACGCAGTATTTT
few	NA	TRBJ2-7	TRBV7-9	CASSLGDTLEQYF	TGTGCCAGCAGCTTAGGGGACACCTTAGAGCAGTACTTC
few	NA	TRBJ2-1	TRBV18	CASSPQTASYNEQFF	TGTGCCAGCTCACCACAAACAGCGTCCTACAATGAGCAGTTCTTC
few	TRBD1	TRBJ1-2	TRBV2	CASSEAGQGNYGYTF	TGTGCCAGCAGTGAAGCTGGACAGGGTAACTATGGCTACACCTTC
many	NA	TRBJ1-2	TRBV7-9	CASSLIDYGYTF	TGTGCCAGCAGCTTAATAGACTATGGCTACACCTTC
NA	NA	TRBJ2-7	TRBV4-3	CASSKARLDDEQYF	TGCGCCAGCAGCAAAGCCCGGTTAGACGACGAGCAGTACTTC
NA	NA	TRBJ2-1	TRBV20-1	CSARVGGNTDEQFF	TGCAGTGCTAGAGTGGGGGGAAATACAGATGAGCAGTTCTTC
NA	NA	TRBJ2-7	TRBV29-1	CSVAPEATPIYEQYF	TGCAGCGTAGCTCCGGAGGCCACACCAATCTACGAGCAGTACTTC
few	TRBD1	TRBJ2-1	TRBV29-1	CSVDRDRDNEQFF	TGCAGCGTTGATAGAGACAGGGACAATGAGCAGTTCTTC
NA	NA	TRBJ2-7	TRBV7-2	CASSARALHEQYF	TGTGCCAGCAGCGCACGGGCCCTACACGAGCAGTACTTC
few	NA	TRBJ1-1	TRBV5-4	CASSLGWNTEAFF	TGTGCCAGCAGCTTGGGTTGGAACACTGAAGCTTTCTTT
few	NA	TRBJ1-5	TRBV12-3/TRBV12-4	CASLQGGNQPQHF	TGTGCCAGCCTGCAGGGAGGTAATCAGCCCCAGCATTTT
few	NA	TRBJ2-1	TRBV6-1	CASGVSGAVYNEQFF	TGTGCCAGTGGGGTTTCGGGAGCAGTCTACAATGAGCAGTTCTTC
NA	TRBD1	TRBJ2-1	TRBV12-3/TRBV12-4	CASSLAGQGDGNEQFF	TGTGCCAGCAGTTTAGCGGGACAGGGGGATGGCAATGAGCAGTTCTTC
NA	NA	TRBJ2-1	TRBV12-3/TRBV12-4	CASSLGAGQFF	TGTGCCAGCAGTTTGGGGGCAGGGCAGTTCTTC
few	TRBD2	TRBJ2-1	TRBV4-3	CASSQGGGGQFF	TGCGCCAGCAGCCAAGGGGGGGGAGGGCAGTTCTTC
NA	TRBD2	TRBJ2-1	TRBV12-3/TRBV12-4	CASSGTSGRADQFF	TGTGCCAGCAGTGGGACTAGCGGGAGAGCTGACCAGTTCTTC
few	TRBD2	TRBJ2-7	TRBV3-1	CASSPRGSGTSYEQYF	TGTGCCAGCAGCCCGCGGGGGAGCGGAACGTCCTACGAGCAGTACTTC
many	NA	TRBJ2-3	TRBV7-3	CASSLLGSDTQYF	TGTGCCAGCAGCTTACTAGGATCGGATACGCAGTATTTT
few	NA	TRBJ1-4	TRBV25-1	CASSVDRKDEKLFF	TGTGCCAGCAGCGTCGACAGAAAAGATGAAAAACTGTTTTTT
NA	NA	TRBJ2-7	TRBV30	CAWRQGHEQYF	TGTGCCTGGAGACAGGGCCACGAGCAGTACTTC
few	NA	TRBJ2-7	TRBV7-9	CASSLTNYEQYF	TGTGCCAGCAGCTTAACCAACTACGAGCAGTACTTC